The clone carrying this T cell receptor beta chain has a count of ten or more. As the library was built, unique molecular identifiers were attached to individual cDNA molecules. MiXCR was run by TCRdb on the RACE reads, yielding one entry per CDR3 protein. Among about 69,000 distinct CDR3 sequences listed, around a tenth were seen once. The sample belongs to a study of human T cells and chemical hapten exposure. Study-wide context: Readings were taken at 6 days from patch tests that had applied 0.01% DPC to the upper back. Variation in per-sample TCR yields came mainly from small pooled library volume differences.

The time point here: patch test 2, 6 weeks after DPC sensitization. Treatment: therapeutic diphenylcyclopropenone sensitization with weekly scalp DPC. Staff drew blood before applying each patch test. Per the germline V gene, CDR1 is SEHNR and CDR2 is FQNEAQ (reference sequence). The CDR3 is made up of 13 amino acids. V shed 7 bases and J 9 bases; nucleotides not matched to a gene: 5. The rearrangement uses TRBV7-9 and TRBJ2-1; 11 bases match TRBD2. The receptor's source is a woman in her forties or fifties with alopecia areata. Some clones in this sample may be carry-over from other donors' samples. This sample comprised whole blood, obtained in connection with sensitization to the hapten diphenylcyclopropenone (DPC). CDR3 DNA: TGTGCCAGCAAGCTAGCGGGAGGACGTGAGCAGTTCTTC. Translated, it gives CASKLAGGREQFF. Complete variable domain (other parts from reference TRBV7-9 and TRBJ2-1): DTGVSQNPRHKITKRGQNVTFRCDPISEHNRLYWYRQTLGQGPEFLTYFQNEAQLEKSRLLSDRFSAERPKGSFSTLEIQRTEQGDSAMYLCASKLAGGREQFFGPGTRLTVL.